Listed here is a single TCR beta chain. Its matching antigen is unknown. The sample originates from a study of OX40 agonist ivuxolimab in advanced cancers. Study-wide results and limits: More expanded clones were seen, on average, in CD8+ T cells than in CD4+.

Libraries were prepared by immunoSEQ multiplex PCR; TCRdb keeps only in-frame clonotypes and omits some of them. Here the sample spans approximately 70,000 clones, roughly nine tenths being singletons. This sequence was found in an adult with an advanced solid tumor such as melanoma, head and neck, liver or kidney cancer. The material sequenced was CD4+ or CD8+ T cells sorted from blood, taken in a trial of the OX40 agonist ivuxolimab.

The CDR3 loop is CASSLGYQQETQYF. The DNA for the CDR3 is TGTGCCAGCAGCTTGGGCTACCAACAAGAGACCCAGTACTTC. The chain combines TRBV11-2 with TRBJ2-5; D is uncertain. CDR1 and CDR2 (germline): SGHAT, FQNNGV. The CDR3 runs 14 residues. With 3 bases removed from V and 2 bases from J, the gap between germline ends came to 10 bases.